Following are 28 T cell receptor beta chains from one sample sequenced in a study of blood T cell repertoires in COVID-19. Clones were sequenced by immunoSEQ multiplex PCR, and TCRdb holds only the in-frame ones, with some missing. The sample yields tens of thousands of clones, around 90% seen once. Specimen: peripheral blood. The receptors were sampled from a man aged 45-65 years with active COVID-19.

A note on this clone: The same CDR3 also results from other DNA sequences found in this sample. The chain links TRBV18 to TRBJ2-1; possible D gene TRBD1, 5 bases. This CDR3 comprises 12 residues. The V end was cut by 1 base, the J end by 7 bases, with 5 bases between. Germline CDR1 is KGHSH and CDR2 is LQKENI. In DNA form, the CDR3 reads TGTGCCAGCTCACCACAGGGGAATGAGCAGTTCTTC. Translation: CASSPQGNEQFF.

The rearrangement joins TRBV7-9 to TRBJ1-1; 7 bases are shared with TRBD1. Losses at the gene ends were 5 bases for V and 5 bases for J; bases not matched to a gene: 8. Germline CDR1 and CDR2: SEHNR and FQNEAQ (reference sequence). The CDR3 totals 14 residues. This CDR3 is CASSRTGEKTEAFF. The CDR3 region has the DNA TGTGCCAGCAGCCGAACAGGGGAAAAAACTGAAGCTTTCTTT.

CDR3 protein: CAWDKTNTGELFF. The CDR3 region has the DNA TGTGCCTGGGACAAGACGAACACCGGGGAGCTGTTTTTT. The chain joins TRBV30 to TRBJ2-2; D unclear. CDR1 is GTSNPN, CDR2 SVGIG, per germline (reference sequence). CDR3 size: 13 residues. V lost 5 bases and J 0 bases, leaving 7 bases between the germline ends.

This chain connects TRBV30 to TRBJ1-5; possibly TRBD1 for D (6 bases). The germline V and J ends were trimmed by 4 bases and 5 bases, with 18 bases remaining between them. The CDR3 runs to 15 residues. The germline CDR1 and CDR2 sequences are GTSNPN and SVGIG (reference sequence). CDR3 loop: CAWNPRGGLYQPQHF. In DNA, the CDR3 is TGTGCCTGGAACCCGAGGGGGGGGCTTTATCAGCCCCAGCATTTT.

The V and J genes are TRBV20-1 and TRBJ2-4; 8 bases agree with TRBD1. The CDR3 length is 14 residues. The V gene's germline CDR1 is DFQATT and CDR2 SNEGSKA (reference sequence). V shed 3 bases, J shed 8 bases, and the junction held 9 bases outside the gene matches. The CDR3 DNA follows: TGCAGTGCTAGTCGCCTAGGACAGGGAGACATTCAGTACTTC. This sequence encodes CSASRLGQGDIQYF.

CDR3 in DNA: TGCGCCAGCAGCTTCAACAGGGGCGATGGCTACACCTTC. The encoded protein is CASSFNRGDGYTF. The chain joins TRBV5-1 to TRBJ1-2; the match to TRBD1 covers 7 bases. The germline V gene has CDR1 SGHRS and CDR2 YFSETQ. V shed 2 bases, J shed 6 bases, and the junction held 4 bases outside the gene matches. This CDR3 is built from 13 residues.

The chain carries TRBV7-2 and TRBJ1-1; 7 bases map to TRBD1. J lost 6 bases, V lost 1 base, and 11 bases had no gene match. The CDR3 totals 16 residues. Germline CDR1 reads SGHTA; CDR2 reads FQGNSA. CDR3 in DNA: TGTGCCAGCAGCTTAGGACAGGTGGCAGGGGGTTCTGAAGCTTTCTTT. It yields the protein CASSLGQVAGGSEAFF.

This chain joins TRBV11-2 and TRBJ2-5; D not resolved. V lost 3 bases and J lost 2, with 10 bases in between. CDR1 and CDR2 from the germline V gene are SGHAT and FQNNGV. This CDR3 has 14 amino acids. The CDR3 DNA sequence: TGTGCCAGCAGCTTCGGAGTGAGACAAGAGACCCAGTACTTC. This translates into CASSFGVRQETQYF.

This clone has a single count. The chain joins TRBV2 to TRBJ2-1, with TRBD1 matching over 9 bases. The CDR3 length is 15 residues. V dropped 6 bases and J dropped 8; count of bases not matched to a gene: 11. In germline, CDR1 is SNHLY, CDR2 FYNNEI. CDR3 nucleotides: TGTGCCAGCAGGTACCGGGACAGGGCAGCGGATGAGCAGTTCTTC. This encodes CASRYRDRAADEQFF.

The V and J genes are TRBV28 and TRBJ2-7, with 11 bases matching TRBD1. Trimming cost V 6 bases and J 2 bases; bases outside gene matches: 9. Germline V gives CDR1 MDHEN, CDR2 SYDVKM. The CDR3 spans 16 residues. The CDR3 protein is CASSSPGQGGTYEQYF. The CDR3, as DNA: TGTGCCAGCAGCTCACCGGGACAGGGGGGGACCTACGAGCAGTACTTC.

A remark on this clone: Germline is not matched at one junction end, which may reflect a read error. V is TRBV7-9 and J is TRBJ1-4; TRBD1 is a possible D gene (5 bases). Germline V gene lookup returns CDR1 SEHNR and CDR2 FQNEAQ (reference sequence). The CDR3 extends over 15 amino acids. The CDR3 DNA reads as TGTGCCGGCAGCTTAGGTCAGGGTAGCAATGAAAAACTGTTTTTT. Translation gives CAGSLGQGSNEKLFF.

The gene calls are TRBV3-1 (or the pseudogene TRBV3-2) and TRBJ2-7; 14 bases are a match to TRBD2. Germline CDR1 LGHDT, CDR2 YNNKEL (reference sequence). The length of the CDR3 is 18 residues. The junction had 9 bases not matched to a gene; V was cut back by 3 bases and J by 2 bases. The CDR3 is CASSHAGTSGGLPYEQYF. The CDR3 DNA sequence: TGTGCCAGCAGCCATGCCGGGACTAGCGGGGGTCTCCCCTACGAGCAGTACTTC.

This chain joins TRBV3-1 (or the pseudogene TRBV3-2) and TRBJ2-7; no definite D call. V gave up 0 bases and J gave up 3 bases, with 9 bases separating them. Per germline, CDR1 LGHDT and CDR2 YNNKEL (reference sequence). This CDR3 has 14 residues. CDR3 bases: TGTGCCAGCAGCCAAGAATCTCCCTACTACGAGCAGTACTTC. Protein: CASSQESPYYEQYF.

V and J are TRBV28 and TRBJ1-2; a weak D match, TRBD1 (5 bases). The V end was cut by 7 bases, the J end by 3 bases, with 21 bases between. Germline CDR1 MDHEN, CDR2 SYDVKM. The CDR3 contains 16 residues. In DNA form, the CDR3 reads TGTGCCAGCACCACTTACAGTTGGGGCAGGGACTATGGCTACACCTTC. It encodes CASTTYSWGRDYGYTF.

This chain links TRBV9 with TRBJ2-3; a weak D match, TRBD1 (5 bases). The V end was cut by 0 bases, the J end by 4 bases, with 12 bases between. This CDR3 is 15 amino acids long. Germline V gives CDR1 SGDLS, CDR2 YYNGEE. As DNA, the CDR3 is TGTGCCAGCAGCGTAGAAGGGGTTGTGGCAGATACGCAGTATTTT. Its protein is CASSVEGVVADTQYF.

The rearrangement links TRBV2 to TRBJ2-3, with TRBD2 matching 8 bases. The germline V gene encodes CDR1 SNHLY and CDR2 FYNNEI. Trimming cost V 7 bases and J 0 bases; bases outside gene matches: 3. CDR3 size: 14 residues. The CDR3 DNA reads TGTGCCAGCAAGGCTAGCGGGAGCACAGATACGCAGTATTTT. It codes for CASKASGSTDTQYF.

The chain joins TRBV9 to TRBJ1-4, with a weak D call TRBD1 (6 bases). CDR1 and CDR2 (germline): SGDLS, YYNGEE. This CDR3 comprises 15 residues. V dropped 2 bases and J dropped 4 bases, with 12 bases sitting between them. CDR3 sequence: CASSVGTTNNEKLFF. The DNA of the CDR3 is TGTGCCAGCAGCGTTGGGACAACAAATAATGAAAAACTGTTTTTT.

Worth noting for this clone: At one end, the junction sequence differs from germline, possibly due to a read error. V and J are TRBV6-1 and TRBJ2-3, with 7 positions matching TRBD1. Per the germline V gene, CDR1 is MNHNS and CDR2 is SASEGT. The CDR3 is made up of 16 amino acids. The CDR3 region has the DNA TGTGCCAGCACTGAACGGGACAGATATTACACAGATACGCAGTATTTT. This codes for CASTERDRYYTDTQYF.

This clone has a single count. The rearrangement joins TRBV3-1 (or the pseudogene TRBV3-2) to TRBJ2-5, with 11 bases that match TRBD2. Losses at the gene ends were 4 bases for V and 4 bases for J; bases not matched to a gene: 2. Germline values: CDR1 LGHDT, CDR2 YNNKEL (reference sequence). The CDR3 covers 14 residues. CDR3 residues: CASSLAGGRETQYF. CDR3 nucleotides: TGTGCCAGCAGCCTAGCGGGGGGGCGAGAGACCCAGTACTTC.

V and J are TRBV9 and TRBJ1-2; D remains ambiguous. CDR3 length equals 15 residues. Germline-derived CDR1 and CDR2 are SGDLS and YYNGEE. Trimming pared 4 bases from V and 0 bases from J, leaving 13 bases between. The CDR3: CASSPTGTPNYGYTF. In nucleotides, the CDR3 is TGTGCCAGCAGCCCAACGGGAACCCCTAACTATGGCTACACCTTC.

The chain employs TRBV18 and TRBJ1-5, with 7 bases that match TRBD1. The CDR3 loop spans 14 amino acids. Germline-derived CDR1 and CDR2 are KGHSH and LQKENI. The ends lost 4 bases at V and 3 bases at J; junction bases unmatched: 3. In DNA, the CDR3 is TGTGCCAGCTCACGGGGACAGCACAATCAGCCCCAGCATTTT. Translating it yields CASSRGQHNQPQHF.

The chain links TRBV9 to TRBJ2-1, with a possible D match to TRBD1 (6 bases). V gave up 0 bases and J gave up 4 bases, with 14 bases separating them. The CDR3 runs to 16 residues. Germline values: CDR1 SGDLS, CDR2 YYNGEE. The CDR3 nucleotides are TGTGCCAGCAGCGTAGGGGGGCGGGCCGGGTACAATGAGCAGTTCTTC. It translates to CASSVGGRAGYNEQFF.

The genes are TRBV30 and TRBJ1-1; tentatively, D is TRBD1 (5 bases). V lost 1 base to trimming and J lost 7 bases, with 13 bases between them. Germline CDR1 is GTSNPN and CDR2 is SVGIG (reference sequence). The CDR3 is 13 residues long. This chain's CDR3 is CAWSGYRWSEAFF. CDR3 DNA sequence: TGTGCCTGGAGTGGGTACAGGTGGAGTGAAGCTTTCTTT.

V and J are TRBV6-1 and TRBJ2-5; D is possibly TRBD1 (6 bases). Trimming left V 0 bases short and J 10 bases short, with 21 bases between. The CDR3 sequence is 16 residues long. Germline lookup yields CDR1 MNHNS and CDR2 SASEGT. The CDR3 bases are TGTGCCAGCAGTGAAGCGGCTAGACAGGCCCAGGGGATCCAGTACTTC. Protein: CASSEAARQAQGIQYF.

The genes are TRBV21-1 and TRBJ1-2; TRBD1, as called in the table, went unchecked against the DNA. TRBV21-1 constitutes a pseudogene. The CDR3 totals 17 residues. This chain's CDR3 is CASSKWLRTGGDYGYTF. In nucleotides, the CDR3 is TGTGCCAGCAGCAAATGGCTTCGGACAGGGGGGGACTATGGCTACACCTTC.

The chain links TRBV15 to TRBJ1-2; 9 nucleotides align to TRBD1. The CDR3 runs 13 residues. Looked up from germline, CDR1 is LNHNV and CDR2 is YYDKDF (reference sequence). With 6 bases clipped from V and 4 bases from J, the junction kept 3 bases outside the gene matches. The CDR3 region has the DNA TGTGCCACCAGTAGGACAGGGGCCTATGGCTACACCTTC. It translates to CATSRTGAYGYTF.

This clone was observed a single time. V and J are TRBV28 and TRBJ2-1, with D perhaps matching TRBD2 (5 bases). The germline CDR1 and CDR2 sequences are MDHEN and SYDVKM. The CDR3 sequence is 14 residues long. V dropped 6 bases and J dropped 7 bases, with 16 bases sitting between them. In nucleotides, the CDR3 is TGTGCCAGCAGCCGAAGCCTGCGAGGGAATGAGCAGTTCTTC. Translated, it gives CASSRSLRGNEQFF.

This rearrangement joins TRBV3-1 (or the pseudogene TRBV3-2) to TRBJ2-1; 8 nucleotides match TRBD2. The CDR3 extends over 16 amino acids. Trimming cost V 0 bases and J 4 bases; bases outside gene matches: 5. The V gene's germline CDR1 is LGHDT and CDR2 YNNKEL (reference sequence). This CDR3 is CASSQDRASGYNEQFF. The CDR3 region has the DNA TGTGCCAGCAGCCAAGACCGGGCTAGCGGGTACAATGAGCAGTTCTTC.